One sample yielded the 29 T cell receptor beta chains listed below, sequenced in a study of T-cell reconstitution after alpha-beta-depleted transplantation in children. During its preparation, the TCRbeta library received unique molecular identifiers. Each CDR3 protein gets one entry after TCRdb re-called the PCR reads with MiXCR. The sample lists around 500,000 distinct CDR3 sequences; about an eighth were seen once. Specimen: PBMCs from the stem cell graft donor, collected from the stem cell graft. Source of these receptors: a human donor who donated a stem cell graft to a child with combined immunodeficiency.

This clonotype has only a few counts. The rearrangement joins TRBV18 to TRBJ2-7, with 7 positions matching TRBD2. The CDR3 has 15 residues. V gave up 0 bases and J gave up 3 bases; unmatched junction bases: 5. Germline-derived CDR1 and CDR2 are KGHSH and LQKENI. The CDR3 DNA is TGTGCCAGCTCACCACCCTCATGGGAGGGCTACGAGCAGTACTTC. This translates into CASSPPSWEGYEQYF.

The sample holds a few counts of this clonotype. This sequence joins TRBV27 and TRBJ1-1; no reliable D call. The CDR3 runs to 14 residues. V dropped 5 bases and J dropped 1 base, with 11 bases sitting between them. Germline CDR1 is MNHEY and CDR2 is SMNVEV (reference sequence). CDR3 sequence reads: CASSTFYPNTEAFF. The CDR3 coding sequence is TGTGCCAGCAGTACCTTCTACCCGAACACTGAAGCTTTCTTT.

This clonotype was found a few times. The genes are TRBV5-6 and TRBJ2-7; the D gene is possibly TRBD2 (5 bases). CDR3 length equals 12 residues. Germline lookup yields CDR1 SGHDT and CDR2 YYEEEE. The germline V and J ends were trimmed by 4 bases and 5 bases, with 10 bases remaining between them. CDR3 region: CASSGPSHEQYF. The CDR3 DNA reads as TGTGCCAGCAGCGGACCTAGCCACGAGCAGTACTTC.

This clonotype was seen repeatedly, ten times or more. The chain uses TRBV20-1 and TRBJ2-5, with a tentative D call TRBD1 (6 bases). V lost 5 bases and J 2 bases, leaving 18 bases between the germline ends. Germline V gene data show CDR1 as DFQATT and CDR2 as SNEGSKA (reference sequence). The CDR3 totals 15 residues. The CDR3 sequence is CSAEETQGGQETQYF. The CDR3, as DNA: TGCAGTGCTGAGGAGACACAGGGCGGTCAAGAGACCCAGTACTTC.

The chain couples TRBV18 to TRBJ1-5, with a weak D call TRBD1 (6 bases). CDR3 size: 13 residues. Germline CDR1 reads KGHSH; CDR2 reads LQKENI. The V and J ends lost 6 bases and 5 bases respectively, with 11 bases between them. The CDR3 sequence is CASSQGLDQPQHF. CDR3 DNA: TGTGCCAGCTCCCAGGGGTTGGATCAGCCCCAGCATTTT.

The V and J genes are TRBV5-1 and TRBJ1-5; a weak D match, TRBD1 (5 bases). CDR3 length: 15 amino acids. Trimming removed 1 base at V and 5 bases at J, with 13 bases between. CDR1 and CDR2 (germline): SGHRS, YFSETQ. Written as DNA, the CDR3 is TGCGCCAGCAGCTTGCAAGGGGTCAGGGATCAGCCCCAGCATTTT. Translation gives CASSLQGVRDQPQHF.

There are many counts of this clonotype. The rearrangement uses TRBV24-1 and TRBJ2-1; D gene ambiguous. V was pared by 6 bases and J by 0 bases, with 8 bases between. This CDR3 has 14 residues. Germline CDR1 and CDR2: KGHDR and SFDVKD. For the CDR3, the DNA is TGTGCCACCAGTAGGAAGGGCTCCTACAATGAGCAGTTCTTC. Amino acid sequence: CATSRKGSYNEQFF.

This clonotype appeared many times. The chain employs TRBV4-2 and TRBJ2-2; 7 bases match TRBD1. The CDR3 length is 16 residues. Germline-derived CDR1 and CDR2 are LGHNA and YNFKEQ. The V segment lost 0 bases and the J segment 0 bases; nucleotides outside the gene matches: 1. Here the CDR3 DNA reads TGTGCCAGCAGCCAAGACCAGGGGGCGAACACCGGGGAGCTGTTTTTT. Translation gives CASSQDQGANTGELFF.

The V call is TRBV27, the J call TRBJ2-7; possible D gene TRBD1, 5 bases. The germline V and J ends were trimmed by 3 bases and 2 bases, with 14 bases remaining between them. This CDR3 spans 15 amino acids. Germline V gene data show CDR1 as MNHEY and CDR2 as SMNVEV (reference sequence). CDR3 sequence (DNA): TGTGCCAGCAGTTTGGGGCCGAGTCTGACCTACGAGCAGTACTTC. Its translation is CASSLGPSLTYEQYF.

Many counts were recorded for this clonotype. J is TRBJ1-6 and V is TRBV12-3 or TRBV12-4; 7 nucleotides agree with TRBD1. The trim removed 4 bases at V and 11 bases at J, leaving 2 bases unmatched. The CDR3 has 12 amino acids. DNA of the CDR3: TGTGCCAGCAGTTCTGGGACAGCACCCCTCCACTTT. Its protein product is CASSSGTAPLHF.

The rearrangement joins TRBV5-1 to TRBJ2-2; D is unclear. The length of the CDR3 is 18 residues. Germline CDR1 is SGHRS and CDR2 is YFSETQ. V was clipped by 4 bases and J by 6 bases, with 25 bases between them. The CDR3 sequence is CASSRLAMAAGLAGELFF. The CDR3 DNA reads as TGCGCCAGCAGCCGGTTGGCGATGGCTGCCGGATTGGCCGGGGAGCTGTTTTTT. The full variable domain, with the rest looked up from reference TRBV5-1 and TRBJ2-2, is KAGVTQTPRYLIKTRGQQVTLSCSPISGHRSVSWYQQTPGQGLQFLFEYFSETQRNKGNFPGRFSGRQFSNSRSEMNVSTLELGDSALYLCASSRLAMAAGLAGELFFGEGSRLTVL.

This chain links TRBV9 with TRBJ2-3; D is uncertain. The CDR3 covers 14 residues. The V end was cut by 3 bases, the J end by 6 bases, with 14 bases between. The germline gives CDR1 SGDLS, CDR2 YYNGEE. The CDR3 reads CASSGDGPQDTQYF. The CDR3 nucleotides are TGTGCCAGCAGCGGAGACGGACCACAGGATACGCAGTATTTT. Together with reference TRBV9 and TRBJ2-3, the CDR3 gives the full variable domain: DSGVTQTPKHLITATGQRVTLRCSPRSGDLSVYWYQQSLDQGLQFLIQYYNGEERAKGNILERFSAQQFPDLHSELNLSSLELGDSALYFCASSGDGPQDTQYFGPGTRLTVL.

This clonotype was observed at least ten times. This rearrangement joins TRBV6-5 to TRBJ1-6; D is unresolved. V was trimmed by 0 bases and J by 7 bases, leaving 10 bases between them. Germline loops: CDR1 MNHEY, CDR2 SVGAGI. The CDR3 spans 15 residues. The CDR3 bases are TGTGCCAGCAGTTACTCGAGGGAAGAAAATTCACCCCTCCACTTT. Encoded protein: CASSYSREENSPLHF.

This clonotype has more than one count but fewer than ten. In DNA, the CDR3 is TGCAGTGCTAGAGTTGTAGGGGGGTCCTACAATGAGCAGTTCTTC. Translating it yields CSARVVGGSYNEQFF. The V call is TRBV20-1, the J call TRBJ2-1; D may correspond to TRBD1 or TRBD2 (6 bases each). This CDR3 spans 15 amino acids. With 1 base removed from V and 1 base from J, the gap between germline ends came to 11 bases. Germline assignment: CDR1 DFQATT and CDR2 SNEGSKA (reference sequence).

This clonotype appeared a few times. The chain couples TRBV7-3 to TRBJ2-5; 13 nucleotides agree with TRBD2. The germline gives CDR1 SGHTA, CDR2 FQGTGA. After removal of 5 bases from V and 4 bases from J, the junction contained 4 bases not matched to a gene. This CDR3 is built from 15 residues. The CDR3 coding sequence is TGTGCCAGCAGCCGGACTAGCGGGAGTTTAGAGACCCAGTACTTC. This codes for CASSRTSGSLETQYF. The variable domain in full, completed from reference TRBV7-3 and TRBJ2-5, reads GAGVSQTPSNKVTEKGKYVELRCDPISGHTALYWYRQSLGQGPEFLIYFQGTGAADDSGLPNDRFFAVRPEGSVSTLKIQRTERGDSAVYLCASSRTSGSLETQYFGPGTRLLVL.

Many counts were recorded for this clonotype. The chain employs TRBV2 and TRBJ2-7, with 12 bases lining up with TRBD2. Germline values: CDR1 SNHLY, CDR2 FYNNEI. The CDR3 sequence is 14 residues long. V gave up 6 bases and J gave up 3 bases; unmatched junction bases: 3. CDR3 in amino acids: CASRRTSGVYEQYF. Written as DNA, the CDR3 is TGTGCCAGCAGGAGGACTAGCGGGGTCTACGAGCAGTACTTC.

At least ten counts were recorded for this clonotype. J is TRBJ2-4 and V is TRBV27; either TRBD1 or TRBD2 may supply D (6 bases each). Germline-derived CDR1 and CDR2 are MNHEY and SMNVEV (reference sequence). The CDR3 loop spans 13 amino acids. V was pared by 3 bases and J by 7 bases, with 10 bases between. CDR3 in amino acids: CASSLRGGNIQYF. As DNA, the CDR3 is TGTGCCAGCAGTTTGAGAGGGGGGAACATTCAGTACTTC.

This clonotype was counted only a few times. The chain has TRBV7-3 and TRBJ2-5; no definite D call. The V end was cut by 4 bases, the J end by 4 bases, with 10 bases between. CDR1 is SGHTA, CDR2 FQGTGA, per germline. The CDR3 runs to 13 residues. The CDR3 DNA follows: TGTGCCAGCAGCTCCAGTGTCCGAGAGACCCAGTACTTC. Translated, it gives CASSSSVRETQYF.

J is TRBJ2-1 and V is TRBV27, with D tentatively TRBD2 (6 bases). The CDR3 extends over 13 amino acids. Trimming cost V 2 bases and J 8 bases, with 10 bases left between them. Germline V gives CDR1 MNHEY, CDR2 SMNVEV (reference sequence). The CDR3 DNA sequence: TGTGCCAGCAGTTTAGCTAGCGTCCATGAGCAGTTCTTC. It encodes CASSLASVHEQFF.

This clonotype has only a few counts. V gene TRBV7-2 combines with J gene TRBJ2-1; no definite D call. In germline, CDR1 is SGHTA, CDR2 FQGNSA. Between the trimmed V and J ends, which lost 5 bases and 8 bases, there was a span of 16 bases. This CDR3 region has 14 residues. The CDR3: CASSLRIGLDEQFF. The CDR3 region has the DNA TGTGCCAGCAGCCTCCGGATAGGGCTAGATGAGCAGTTCTTC.

Here the CDR3 DNA reads TGTGCCAGCAGCTTAAGGGAGGTTTCCTACGAGCAGTACTTC. This encodes CASSLREVSYEQYF. The chain is built from TRBV7-8 and TRBJ2-7; a possible D gene is TRBD2 (6 bases). CDR1 and CDR2 from the germline V gene are SGHVS and FQNEAQ. This CDR3 spans 14 amino acids. The germline V and J ends were trimmed by 2 bases and 1 base, with 9 bases remaining between them.

The rearrangement links TRBV7-2 to TRBJ2-1, with D possibly matching TRBD2 (6 bases). The germline V gene has CDR1 SGHTA and CDR2 FQGNSA. The CDR3 spans 13 residues. V was cut by 8 bases and J by 5 bases, with 13 bases left in between. The CDR3 bases are TGTGCCAGCGGGGACTTCTTAAACAATGAGCAGTTCTTC. This gives the protein CASGDFLNNEQFF.

There are many counts of this clonotype. This chain uses TRBV20-1 with TRBJ1-3, with D uncertain. Germline V lookup: CDR1 DFQATT, CDR2 SNEGSKA (reference sequence). V was shortened by 5 bases and J by 3 bases, with 11 bases between the two germline ends. The CDR3 extends over 13 amino acids. The CDR3: CSAYQPGGNTIYF. CDR3 in DNA: TGCAGTGCTTATCAACCCGGTGGAAACACCATATATTTT.

There are many counts of this clonotype. This chain uses TRBV6-1 with TRBJ1-1; 9 bases fit TRBD1. V was pared by 3 bases and J by 0 bases, with 11 bases of the junction left unmatched. CDR3 length: 18 amino acids. Germline loops: CDR1 MNHNS, CDR2 SASEGT. The CDR3 here is CASSDTLTGGTLNTEAFF. In DNA, the CDR3 is TGTGCCAGCAGTGATACATTGACAGGGGGTACCTTGAACACTGAAGCTTTCTTT.

This clonotype was observed at least ten times. The V and J genes are TRBV5-6 and TRBJ2-3, with unresolved D. Germline V CDR1 and CDR2: SGHDT, YYEEEE. The CDR3 has 15 residues. Trimming left V 0 bases short and J 4 bases short, with 12 bases between. The CDR3 loop is CASSLDGVWADTQYF. The CDR3 DNA is TGTGCCAGCAGCTTGGATGGGGTTTGGGCAGATACGCAGTATTTT.

The gene calls are TRBV24-1 and TRBJ2-7; D may correspond to TRBD1 or TRBD2 (5 bases each). Trimming cost V 1 base and J 6 bases, with 9 bases left between them. Germline V gene lookup returns CDR1 KGHDR and CDR2 SFDVKD. This CDR3 comprises 13 residues. The CDR3 DNA follows: TGTGCCACCAGTGATTTACGGGACGGCGAGCAGTACTTC. Protein sequence: CATSDLRDGEQYF.

The chain has TRBV6-2 or TRBV6-3 and TRBJ2-1; D might be TRBD1 or TRBD2, each matching 5 bases. Germline CDR1 reads MNHEY; CDR2 reads SVGEGT. The length of the CDR3 is 11 residues. The germline V and J ends were trimmed by 3 bases and 15 bases, with 12 bases remaining between them. Written as DNA, the CDR3 is TGTGCCAGCAGTTATGGGGGATCTCGGTTCTTC. It is translated as CASSYGGSRFF.

V is TRBV12-3 or TRBV12-4 and J is TRBJ1-5, with TRBD1 as a possible D gene (5 bases). The ends were cut back, 4 bases at V and 5 bases at J, with 12 bases in the middle. This CDR3 contains 14 residues. CDR3 nucleotide sequence: TGTGCCAGCAGTTGGTCAGGAGGGGATCAGCCCCAGCATTTT. This gives the protein CASSWSGGDQPQHF.

At least ten counts were recorded for this clonotype. The J gene is TRBJ2-7, the V gene TRBV5-1, with 7 bases matching TRBD1. The V gene's germline CDR1 is SGHRS and CDR2 YFSETQ. The CDR3 spans 15 residues. Losses at the gene ends were 4 bases for V and 0 bases for J; bases not matched to a gene: 7. This CDR3 is CASSEGQKSSYEQYF. DNA for the CDR3: TGCGCCAGCAGCGAGGGACAGAAGAGCTCCTACGAGCAGTACTTC. The full variable domain, in which reference TRBV5-1 and TRBJ2-7 provide the parts outside the CDR3, is KAGVTQTPRYLIKTRGQQVTLSCSPISGHRSVSWYQQTPGQGLQFLFEYFSETQRNKGNFPGRFSGRQFSNSRSEMNVSTLELGDSALYLCASSEGQKSSYEQYFGPGTRLTVT.